A single T cell receptor (beta chain) is shown here with its context. This specimen belongs to a study of T cell changes during pregnancy in multiple sclerosis. The assay was immunoSEQ multiplex PCR, and TCRdb's table has in-frame clones only and misses some. The sample includes around 30,000 clones, roughly 91% seen only once; the top ten take 0.43%. The CDR3 loop spans 15 amino acids. Germline loops: CDR1 SGHTS, CDR2 YDEGEE. The V and J ends lost 0 bases and 0 bases respectively, with 8 bases between them. The sequencing used CD4+ T cells from peripheral blood mononuclear cells, collected after pregnancy. The sequence was obtained from a female donor with multiple sclerosis, enrolled in a pregnancy study. The rearrangement joins TRBV5-8 to TRBJ2-3; D remains unclear. This CDR3 reads CASSLAPPSTDTQYF. The DNA of the CDR3 is TGTGCCAGCAGCTTGGCTCCCCCTAGCACAGATACGCAGTATTTT.